These T cell receptor beta chains were read from a single sample in a study of regulatory T cells in long-lasting Graves disease. MiXCR, run by TCRdb on the multiplex PCR reads, gives a single entry per CDR3 protein. In the table there are 350,000 to 450,000 distinct CDR3 sequences, approximately 15% of which are singletons. The sample was also linked to a second study, of T cells in Graves' hyperthyroidism and ophthalmopathy.

Sequences were derived from peripheral blood mononuclear cells (PBMCs), sampled at new diagnosis, from a patient treated with antithyroid drugs. Receptors originate from a woman in her twenties or thirties with Graves disease. Each CDR3 is given with its conserved first and last residue. A D gene is named only where the DNA matches it firmly. The size entry is marked missing in some rows and otherwise reads once, few, many or a size class.

TRBD2 many TRBJ2-5 TRBV20-1 TGCAGTGCTAGATGGACTAGCGGGAGTTGGGCGGAGGAGACCCAGTACTTC CSARWTSGSWAEETQYF
TRBD2 . TRBJ2-2 TRBV10-3 TGTGCCATCGGGAGCGGGAGCGGGACCGGGGAGCTGTTTTTT CAIGSGSGTGELFF
. many TRBJ1-5 TRBV30 TGTGCCTGGAGTGTGGGGCCGAATCAGCCCCAGCATTTT CAWSVGPNQPQHF
TRBD2 many TRBJ2-3 TRBV2 TGTGCCAGCAGTGACTGGACTAGCGGGACAGATACGCAGTATTTT CASSDWTSGTDTQYF
TRBD2 many TRBJ2-1 TRBV3-1 TGTGCCACCGGTTTCGGACTAGCGTCTGAGCAGTTCTTC CATGFGLASEQFF
. many TRBJ2-3 TRBV5-1 TGCGCCAGCAGCTTGGATGCAACAGATACGCAGTATTTT CASSLDATDTQYF
. . TRBJ2-3 TRBV11-3 TGTGCCAGCAGCTTACTATTTGGGGTGTCAGATACGCAGTATTTT CASSLLFGVSDTQYF
TRBD1 many TRBJ2-1 TRBV5-6 TGTGCCAGCAGCCCCCCGGGACAGGGTTCGGTTGAGCAGTTCTTC CASSPPGQGSVEQFF
TRBD1 many TRBJ1-6 TRBV27 TGTGCCAGCAGACCGCCGGGACAGGGTTTGGCACCCCTCCACTTT CASRPPGQGLAPLHF
. many TRBJ2-1 TRBV28 TGTGCCAGCAGGAATGGGGGCGGGTTCTCCTACAATGAGCAGTTCTTC CASRNGGGFSYNEQFF
TRBD2 many TRBJ2-7 TRBV3-1 TGTGCCAGCAGCCCTACTAGCGGCCCCCTTGGGCAGTACTTC CASSPTSGPLGQYF
TRBD1 many TRBJ2-2 TRBV20-1 TGCAGTGCTAGTGACAGGGGCACCGGGGAGCTGTTTTTT CSASDRGTGELFF
TRBD2 . TRBJ2-1 TRBV15 TGTGCCACCAGCAGAGACCCTCCGGGGGGGGGGTCCTACAATGAGCAGTTCTTC CATSRDPPGGGSYNEQFF
. . TRBJ1-2 TRBV6-1 TGTGCCAGCAGCACCAGGGTCCCGTCAGTCGGCTACACCTTC CASSTRVPSVGYTF
. . TRBJ2-1 TRBV20-1 TGCAGTGCTAGACTAAGGGACAATGAGCAGTTCTTC CSARLRDNEQFF
. . TRBJ2-3 TRBV30 TGTGCCTGGAGAAGGGACGGAGATACGCAGTATTTT CAWRRDGDTQYF
. many TRBJ1-5 TRBV5-5 TGTGCCAGCAGCTCTCCACGCCTCGCCTATCAGCCCCAGCATTTT CASSSPRLAYQPQHF
. many TRBJ1-2 TRBV30 TGTGCCTGGAGTGTGTTTAGGGCAGACTATGGCTACACCTTC CAWSVFRADYGYTF
TRBD1 few TRBJ2-1 TRBV20-1 TGTTCCCAGACGGGACAGGGATCCTACAATGAGCAGCTCTTC CSQTGQGSYNEQLF
. many TRBJ2-1 TRBV7-9 TGTGCCAGCAGCTTAGCGCTTAGGGGGGGGCTAATCGATGAGCAGTTCTTC CASSLALRGGLIDEQFF
. many TRBJ1-2 TRBV15 TGTGCCACCAGCAGAGAGGGAATGAATGGGGGCGCCGGTGGCTACACCTTC CATSREGMNGGAGGYTF
TRBD2 . TRBJ2-3 TRBV5-1 TGCGCCAGCAGCTTTGGACTAGCGGAGACAGATACGCAGTATTTT CASSFGLAETDTQYF
TRBD1 many TRBJ1-4 TRBV6-1 TGTGCCAGCAGTCCGTCGGGGACAGGGAATGAAAAACTGTTTTTT CASSPSGTGNEKLFF
TRBD2 few TRBJ2-7 TRBV20-1 TGCAGTGCTGGCAGCGGGAGCGCGTCCTACGAGCAGTACTTC CSAGSGSASYEQYF
TRBD2 . TRBJ2-2 TRBV24-1 TGTGCCACACCATGGGGGGGGGGAGTACGGAAAAAGAACACCGGGGAGCTGTTTTTT CATPWGGGVRKKNTGELFF
TRBD1 few TRBJ1-2 TRBV5-1 TGCGCCAGCAGCTCCCCGGACAGGCTAAGCGGCTACACCTTC CASSSPDRLSGYTF
TRBD1 many TRBJ1-4 TRBV20-1 TGCAGTGCTAGGGGGCAGGGGGCAGAAAAACTGTTTTTT CSARGQGAEKLFF
. many TRBJ1-6 TRBV11-2 TGTGCCAGCAGCATCGGACAGAGCTCCTATAATTCACCCCTCCACTTT CASSIGQSSYNSPLHF
. . TRBJ1-1 TRBV7-6 TGTGCCAGCCTTCCGAGGGGCAACGGTGAAGCTTTCTTT CASLPRGNGEAFF
. many TRBJ1-4 TRBV3-1 TGTGCCAGCAGCCTCTCCGCGGGGGGAGGTGATGAAAAACTGTTTTTT CASSLSAGGGDEKLFF
. few TRBJ1-1 TRBV4-2 TGTGCCAGCAGCCAAGTGGTGGGCACTGAAGCTTTCTTT CASSQVVGTEAFF
. many TRBJ2-7 TRBV29-1 TGCAGCGTTGTTGTCTGGGACTACGAGCAGTACTTC CSVVVWDYEQYF
TRBD2 . TRBJ2-7 TRBV10-1 TGCGCCAGCAGTGTTGCGGGAGAACTCTACGAGCAGTACTTC CASSVAGELYEQYF
. many TRBJ2-3 TRBV3-1 TGTGCCAGCAGCCCCCTAAACGGCTGGAAGCAGTATTTT CASSPLNGWKQYF
. many TRBJ1-6 TRBV14 TGTGCCAGCAGCCTCGGGAACAGGGACAATTCACCCCTCCACTTT CASSLGNRDNSPLHF
TRBD1 many TRBJ1-2 TRBV2 TGTGCCAGCAGTGAGGGGGACAGTAGCTATGGCTACACCTTC CASSEGDSSYGYTF
. . TRBJ1-5 TRBV6-2/TRBV6-3 TGTGCCAGCAGTCTATCTAACAGGTATAGCAATCAGCCCCAGCATTTT CASSLSNRYSNQPQHF
TRBD2 many TRBJ2-1 TRBV11-2 TGTGCCAGCAGCTTAGTAGCTAGCGGGAGGGCCTTGTATGAGCAGTTCTTC CASSLVASGRALYEQFF
. many TRBJ1-3 TRBV12-3/TRBV12-4 TGTGCCAGCAGGGTATCTGGAAACACCATATATTTT CASRVSGNTIYF
. once TRBJ2-6 TRBV9 TGTGCCAGCAGCGTAGAGCTCCACGGCTCTGGGGCCAACGTCCTGACTTTC CASSVELHGSGANVLTF
. few TRBJ2-2 TRBV5-1 TGCGCCAGCGCTTTGGGCGGGGAGCTGTTTTTT CASALGGELFF
. few TRBJ1-2 TRBV6-5 TGTGCCAGCAGTTACGCTGGGAACAGCCTCAACTATGGCTACACCTTC CASSYAGNSLNYGYTF
. . TRBJ2-4 TRBV6-2/TRBV6-3 TGTGCCAGCACGGCAACCGCCGTCGGTCCTAGCATTCAGTACTTC CASTATAVGPSIQYF
. . TRBJ2-7 TRBV5-6 TGTGCCAGCAGCCGGAGGGTAGGCGAGCAGTACTTC CASSRRVGEQYF
TRBD2 . TRBJ2-2 TRBV20-1 TGCAGTGCTAGAAATATTCGACTAGCGGCGAACACCGGGGAGCTGTTTTTT CSARNIRLAANTGELFF
. . TRBJ2-1 TRBV24-1 TGTGCCACCAGTGATTCCCCAGAAGGGTACAATGAGCAGTTCTTC CATSDSPEGYNEQFF
TRBD1 many TRBJ1-2 TRBV9 TGTGCCAGCAGCCCTTGGGACAGGGGAAATGGCTACACCTTC CASSPWDRGNGYTF
TRBD2 many TRBJ2-3 TRBV5-4 TGTGCCAGCAGCCGACCCGGGACTAGCCGCACAGATACGCAGTATTTT CASSRPGTSRTDTQYF
. . TRBJ1-5 TRBV5-1 TGCGCCAGCAGCTTGGGGACAGCGGGTTATCAGCCCCAGCATTTT CASSLGTAGYQPQHF
. . TRBJ1-2 TRBV30 TGTGCCTGGATGGGATTTCGTCTCCGGGACCGATCAAACTATGGCTACACCTTC CAWMGFRLRDRSNYGYTF
. . TRBJ1-1 TRBV12-3/TRBV12-4 TGTGCCATCCGGGAGGGGGTTGCGGAAGCTTTCTTT CAIREGVAEAFF
. many TRBJ2-2 TRBV11-2 TGTGCCAGCAGCTCTACCCGGGAGGAGCTGTTTTTT CASSSTREELFF
. many TRBJ1-5 TRBV28 TGTGCCAGCAGTTTTCTACGGAGCAATCAGCCCCAGCATTTT CASSFLRSNQPQHF
TRBD2 . TRBJ2-3 TRBV28 TGTGCCAGCAGTTTAACGGGACTAGCGGGAGACACAGATACGCAGTATTTT CASSLTGLAGDTDTQYF
. . TRBJ2-1 TRBV24-1 TGTGCCACCAGTGAGCCAGGCGGGAAGGCCTACAATGAGCTGTTCTTC CATSEPGGKAYNELFF
TRBD2 . TRBJ2-5 TRBV4-1 TGCGCCAGCAGCCAAGATTCGCTAGCGGTCCAAGAGACCCAGTACTTC CASSQDSLAVQETQYF
. few TRBJ2-1 TRBV19 TGTGCCAGTAGTCTCCCTCCCAGGGGGCTGCGAGCGGGATGGAATGAGCAGTTCTTC CASSLPPRGLRAGWNEQFF
TRBD1 . TRBJ1-5 TRBV5-1 TGCGCCAGCAGCTCGGGACAGGGGCAGAATCAGCCCCAGCATTTT CASSSGQGQNQPQHF